A selection of T cell receptor beta chains follows, all from one sample in a study of blood T cell repertoires in COVID-19. Produced via immunoSEQ multiplex PCR; TCRdb's table is partial and in-frame only. The sample yields roughly 230,000 clones, 89% seen once. Specimen: PBMCs or T cells enriched from blood (not recorded which). These receptor sequences come from a woman under 40 with acute COVID-19. The CDR3 runs from the conserved cysteine through the conserved F or W. Each record gives: J gene, clone size, V gene, CDR3 protein. Some rows mark clone size as missing; the rest say once, few, many or name a class of expanded clone.

TRBJ1-4,NA,TRBV5-1,CASSFEGLRTTNEKLFF
TRBJ1-4,once,TRBV7-2,CASSPTGTGRNEKLFF
TRBJ2-1,NA,TRBV6-5,CANREGNEQFF
TRBJ2-2,NA,TRBV19,CASNGQGERELFF
TRBJ1-6,NA,TRBV5-6,CASSSPNDRGSSPLHF
TRBJ1-2,NA,TRBV30,CAWSPDVGARGYTF
TRBJ1-1,NA,TRBV28,CASKLEESLHAFF
TRBJ1-5,NA,TRBV30,CAWTSDRGESQPQHF
TRBJ1-6,NA,TRBV28,CASSFLGGTGGSYNSPLHF
TRBJ2-7,NA,TRBV15,CATSRSGISYEQYF
TRBJ1-5,NA,TRBV6-1,CASSELDRLNQPQHF
TRBJ1-1,once,TRBV5-4,CASSLAGGTTEAFF
TRBJ1-2,NA,TRBV5-6,CASSSPDGGGYTF
TRBJ2-5,NA,TRBV11-2,CASSSKTGVETQYF
TRBJ1-5,once,TRBV10-1,CASREGACQPQHF
TRBJ1-3,NA,TRBV5-1,CASSPDSSSGNTIYF
TRBJ2-7,NA,TRBV18,CASSPLAGEQYF